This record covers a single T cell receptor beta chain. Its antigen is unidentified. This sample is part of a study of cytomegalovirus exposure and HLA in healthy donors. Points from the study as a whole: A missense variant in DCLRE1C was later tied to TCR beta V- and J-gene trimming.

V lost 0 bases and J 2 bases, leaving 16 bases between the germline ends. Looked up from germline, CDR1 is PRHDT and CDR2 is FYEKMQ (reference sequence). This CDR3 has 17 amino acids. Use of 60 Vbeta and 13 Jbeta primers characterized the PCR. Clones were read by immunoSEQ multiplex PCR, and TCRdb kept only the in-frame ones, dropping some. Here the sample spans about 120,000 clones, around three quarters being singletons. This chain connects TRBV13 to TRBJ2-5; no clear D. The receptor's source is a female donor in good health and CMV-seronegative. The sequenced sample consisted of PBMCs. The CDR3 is CASSLGGRVSGQETQYF. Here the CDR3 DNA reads TGTGCCAGCAGCTTAGGAGGTCGGGTCTCTGGGCAAGAGACCCAGTACTTC. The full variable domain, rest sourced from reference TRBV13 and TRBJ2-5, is AAGVIQSPRHLIKEKRETATLKCYPIPRHDTVYWYQQGPGQDPQFLISFYEKMQSDKGSIPDRFSAQQFSDYHSELNMSSLELGDSALYFCASSLGGRVSGQETQYFGPGTRLLVL.